Below are 23 T cell receptor beta chains sequenced from a single sample in a study of blood T cells in healthy people across ages (dated by TCRdb to between 2014 and 2017). Libraries were prepared through 5' RACE. TCRdb names Illumina HiSeq 2500 as the instrument used. A second about 6 to 11 cycle PCR used a sample-barcoded 5' primer and a J-beta primer mix. The raw public data were reprocessed by TCRdb itself: fastp quality trimming at Q25, MiXCR clonotype calling, in-frame beta chains only. Rows with a matching CDR3 protein are joined into one entry that keeps the most common DNA and genes. This sample holds over 600,000 distinct CDR3 sequences; approximately 60% were observed only once. Together, the top ten hold 20% to 30% of the sample. Sequencing input: blood. These receptors came from a man aged 40-49 years in good health.

This clonotype was recorded at least ten times. The gene calls are TRBV9 and TRBJ2-7; 8 bases agree with TRBD2. This CDR3 is 15 amino acids long. V shed 0 bases and J 4 bases; nucleotides not matched to a gene: 6. Germline V gene data show CDR1 as SGDLS and CDR2 as YYNGEE. The CDR3 DNA reads TGTGCCAGCAGCGTAGCCAGCGGGAGTGGGTACGAGCAGTACTTC. It encodes CASSVASGSGYEQYF.

This chain links TRBV5-1 with TRBJ1-2; a weak D match, TRBD1 (6 bases). The CDR3 spans 14 residues. Trimming shortened V by 0 bases and J by 7 bases, and 13 bases separated the two germline ends. The V gene's germline CDR1 is SGHRS and CDR2 YFSETQ. The CDR3: CASSLAQGSGGYTF. In DNA, the CDR3 is TGCGCCAGCAGCTTGGCACAGGGAAGCGGTGGCTACACCTTC.

The chain uses TRBV12-3 or TRBV12-4 and TRBJ2-4; 11 nucleotides match TRBD2. The closer fit of TRBJ2-7 to the DNA end suggests the J call may be wrong. The CDR3 sequence is 15 residues long. CDR3 loop: CASSVSGRVSYEQYF. CDR3 in DNA: TGTGCCAGCAGTGTTAGCGGGAGGGTATCCTACGAGCAGTACTTC.

Only a few counts were recorded for this clonotype. This rearrangement joins TRBV7-3 to TRBJ2-7; D ambiguous. The CDR3 spans 18 residues. V shed 3 bases and J shed 3 bases, with 24 bases lying between them. Germline CDR1 and CDR2: SGHTA and FQGTGA. As DNA, the CDR3 is TGTGCCAGCAGCTTGGATTGGACCCTCACAATGAAAGTCTACGAGCAGTACTTC. Translated: CASSLDWTLTMKVYEQYF.

V and J are TRBV4-2 and TRBJ2-7; tentatively, D is TRBD1 or TRBD2 (5 bases each). V lost 0 bases, J lost 1 base, and 16 bases lay in between. CDR1 is LGHNA and CDR2 is YNFKEQ in the germline V gene. The CDR3 is 17 amino acids. CDR3 bases: TGTGCCAGCAGCCAAGAGAGCGGTGCAGGGAATTCCTACGAGCAGTACTTC. Translated: CASSQESGAGNSYEQYF.

This rearrangement joins TRBV9 to TRBJ2-4, with 7 bases aligning to TRBD1. The better agreement between TRBJ2-7 and the DNA end casts doubt on the J call. This CDR3 has 15 amino acids. Germline V CDR1 and CDR2: SGDLS, YYNGEE. CDR3 sequence (DNA): TGTGCCAGCAGCGCAGCAGGACAGGCCGCCTACGAGCAGTACTTC. It specifies CASSAAGQAAYEQYF.

The chain is built from TRBV6-4 and TRBJ1-2, with 7 bases matching TRBD1. Per germline, CDR1 MRHNA and CDR2 SNTAGT. The CDR3 has 13 amino acids. V shed 3 bases, J shed 6 bases, and the junction held 4 bases outside the gene matches. CDR3 coding DNA: TGTGCCAGCAGTGAAAACAGGGGAGATGGCTACACCTTC. This sequence encodes CASSENRGDGYTF.

The V and J genes are TRBV20-1 and TRBJ2-2, with D perhaps matching TRBD1 or TRBD2 (5 bases each). The V end lost 5 bases, the J end lost 3 bases, and 13 bases lay between the germline ends. This CDR3 region has 14 residues. Per germline, CDR1 DFQATT and CDR2 SNEGSKA (reference sequence). The CDR3 coding sequence is TGCAGTGCTCCCCGGGACCTTGACACCGGGGAGCTGTTTTTT. It specifies CSAPRDLDTGELFF.

V usage is TRBV20-1 and J usage is TRBJ2-7; 7 positions match TRBD2. V lost 6 bases and J lost 3; bases outside the gene matches: 14. CDR1 and CDR2 (germline): DFQATT, SNEGSKA (reference sequence). The CDR3 has 15 residues. For the CDR3, the DNA is TGCAGTGCAGGAAAAACCGGGACTACCCGCTACGAGCAGTACTTC. Amino acids: CSAGKTGTTRYEQYF.

This chain connects TRBV24-1 to TRBJ2-5; 9 bases line up with TRBD1. The CDR3 has 16 residues. Germline V CDR1 and CDR2: KGHDR, SFDVKD. J gave up 4 bases and V 5 bases, and 10 bases lay outside the gene matches. CDR3 loop: CATSGIQGALGETQYF. CDR3 bases: TGTGCCACCAGTGGGATACAGGGGGCGCTTGGAGAGACCCAGTACTTC.

A few counts support this clonotype. V and J are TRBV25-1 and TRBJ2-5; 8 positions match TRBD1. The CDR3 totals 14 residues. Trimming cost V 4 bases and J 5 bases; bases outside gene matches: 6. Germline values: CDR1 MGHDK, CDR2 SYGVNS. The CDR3 DNA reads as TGTGCCAGCAGTGTAACAGGGGGATGGGAGACCCAGTACTTC. This translates into CASSVTGGWETQYF.

This clonotype has more than one count but fewer than ten. V and J are TRBV5-5 and TRBJ2-1, with 8 bases that match TRBD2. J was trimmed by 6 bases and V by 9 bases; bases with no gene match: 11. This CDR3 comprises 14 residues. Looked up from germline, CDR1 is SGHKS and CDR2 is YYEKEE (reference sequence). CDR3 in amino acids: CATQGAGGFNEQFF. The CDR3 coding sequence is TGTGCCACCCAAGGGGCGGGGGGCTTCAATGAGCAGTTCTTC.

This chain uses TRBV18 with TRBJ2-1; D could derive from TRBD1 or TRBD2 (5 bases each). Trimming left V 1 base short and J 5 bases short, with 21 bases between. The CDR3 is 18 residues long. Germline V gives CDR1 KGHSH, CDR2 LQKENI. The CDR3 region is CASSPRAPLRQGDNEQFF. The DNA of the CDR3 is TGTGCCAGCTCACCACGAGCTCCTTTGAGGCAGGGAGACAATGAGCAGTTCTTC.

This clonotype was found a few times. J is TRBJ2-1 and V is TRBV12-3 or TRBV12-4, with D possibly TRBD2 on 7 matching bases. V was cut by 6 bases and J by 9 bases, with 21 bases left in between. This CDR3 contains 15 residues. This CDR3 is CASSPGEGVLAEQFF. The CDR3 DNA is TGTGCCAGCAGCCCAGGGGAGGGGGTACTTGCTGAGCAGTTCTTC.

This clonotype was recorded a few times. This sequence joins TRBV29-1 and TRBJ1-1; perhaps TRBD1 as D (5 bases). This CDR3 comprises 11 residues. CDR1 is SQVTM and CDR2 is ANQGSEA in the germline V gene. Trimming pared 4 bases from V and 5 bases from J, leaving 8 bases between. The CDR3 is CSVADSTEAFF. In DNA form, the CDR3 reads TGCAGCGTTGCCGACAGTACTGAAGCTTTCTTT. Supplemented by reference TRBV29-1 and TRBJ1-1, the full variable domain reads SAVISQKPSRDICQRGTSLTIQCQVDSQVTMMFWYRQQPGQSLTLIATANQGSEATYESGFVIDKFPISRPNLTFSTLTVSNMSPEDSSIYLCSVADSTEAFFGQGTRLTVV.

J is TRBJ2-5 and V is TRBV20-1; TRBD2 might be the D (6 bases). The DNA matches TRBJ2-7 better at its end, which makes the J call doubtful. The germline gives CDR1 DFQATT, CDR2 SNEGSKA (reference sequence). The CDR3 contains 15 residues. The DNA for the CDR3 is TGCAGTGCTAGAGAGGAGGGTTGGACCACCTACGAGCAGTACTTC. Translated, it gives CSAREEGWTTYEQYF.

The genes are TRBV7-2 and TRBJ2-3; the match to TRBD2 covers 7 bases. The CDR3 is made up of 12 amino acids. In germline, CDR1 is SGHTA, CDR2 FQGNSA. V dropped 3 bases and J dropped 11; count of bases not matched to a gene: 5. The CDR3 DNA sequence: TGTGCCAGCAGCTTGCGGGAGACGGAGCAGTATTTT. Translation: CASSLRETEQYF.

The CDR3 here is CSAGGQGVGDNSYTF. CDR3 sequence (DNA): TGCAGTGCGGGGGGACAGGGGGTCGGTGATAATAGCTACACCTTC. The chain joins TRBV20-1 to TRBJ1-2, with TRBD1 matching over 11 bases. Per germline, CDR1 DFQATT and CDR2 SNEGSKA (reference sequence). V lost 6 bases and J lost 9; bases outside the gene matches: 15. The CDR3 consists of 15 residues.

J is TRBJ1-1 and V is TRBV30, with D maybe TRBD1 (6 bases). This CDR3 comprises 13 residues. Trimming took 3 bases from V and 7 from J, leaving 15 bases between them. Germline loops: CDR1 GTSNPN, CDR2 SVGIG (reference sequence). In DNA, the CDR3 is TGTGCCTGGAGCCGGGGGGGGGCGGTTGAAGCTTTCTTT. Its translation is CAWSRGGAVEAFF.

The chain joins TRBV7-9 to TRBJ1-6, with unresolved D. Germline V CDR1 and CDR2: SEHNR, FQNEAQ (reference sequence). The CDR3 extends over 14 amino acids. The ends were cut back, 8 bases at V and 9 bases at J, with 17 bases in the middle. CDR3 in amino acids: CASRPDFIASPLHF. CDR3 coding DNA: TGTGCCAGCCGACCTGACTTTATCGCTTCACCCCTCCACTTT. The variable domain in full, with the rest retrieved from reference TRBV7-9 and TRBJ1-6, is DTGVSQNPRHKITKRGQNVTFRCDPISEHNRLYWYRQTLGQGPEFLTYFQNEAQLEKSRLLSDRFSAERPKGSFSTLEIQRTEQGDSAMYLCASRPDFIASPLHFGNGTRLTVT.

The chain recombines TRBV20-1 with TRBJ2-1; 9 nucleotides match TRBD2. The CDR3 totals 15 residues. Germline CDR1 reads DFQATT; CDR2 reads SNEGSKA (reference sequence). J was trimmed by 4 bases and V by 6 bases; bases with no gene match: 10. CDR3 amino acids: CSAKESTSGYNEQFF. The CDR3 DNA follows: TGCAGTGCAAAGGAGTCGACTAGCGGATACAATGAGCAGTTCTTC.

The rearrangement joins TRBV2 to TRBJ2-2; D gene unclear. Trimming took 7 bases from V and 1 from J, leaving 4 bases between them. The CDR3 spans 12 residues. Germline lookup yields CDR1 SNHLY and CDR2 FYNNEI. In DNA form, the CDR3 reads TGTGCCAGCATGTGGAACACCGGGGAGCTGTTTTTT. It yields the protein CASMWNTGELFF.

The J gene is TRBJ2-1, the V gene TRBV24-1, with 13 positions matching TRBD2. The assigned J gene may be wrong: the sequence end matches TRBJ2-7 better. CDR3 length: 15 residues. CDR1 and CDR2 from the germline V gene are KGHDR and SFDVKD. CDR3 nucleotides: TGTGCCACCAGTGATTCCGGACTAGCGGGAGTTGAGCAGTACTTC. Translation gives CATSDSGLAGVEQYF.